The T cell receptor (beta chain) under discussion was sequenced for a study of T cells after posttransplantation cyclophosphamide. Overall study results and limits: TRB overlap between skin or GI tissue T cells and blood was limited. TRB clonality was highly associated with recipient CMV seropositivity and reactivation.

This clone came up many times. Antigen unknown. Sequencing was performed with immunoSEQ multiplex PCR; in TCRdb, only in-frame clones are kept and a portion is missing. Altogether some 40,000 clones were found in the sample, and no singletons occur. From germline, CDR1 is WSHSY and CDR2 SAAADI. The J segment lost 4 bases and the V segment lost 10 bases, leaving 15 bases of the junction unmatched. The CDR3 consists of 15 residues. The material sequenced was PBMCs. The receptor's source is a man aged 35 to 55 in good health, CMV-negative, and a related stem cell transplant donor. This chain links TRBV10-2 with TRBJ1-2; 7 bases fit TRBD1. CDR3 bases: TGCGCCACCAGAGACAGGGCGACTCGAGGCTATGGCTACACCTTC. It encodes CATRDRATRGYGYTF.